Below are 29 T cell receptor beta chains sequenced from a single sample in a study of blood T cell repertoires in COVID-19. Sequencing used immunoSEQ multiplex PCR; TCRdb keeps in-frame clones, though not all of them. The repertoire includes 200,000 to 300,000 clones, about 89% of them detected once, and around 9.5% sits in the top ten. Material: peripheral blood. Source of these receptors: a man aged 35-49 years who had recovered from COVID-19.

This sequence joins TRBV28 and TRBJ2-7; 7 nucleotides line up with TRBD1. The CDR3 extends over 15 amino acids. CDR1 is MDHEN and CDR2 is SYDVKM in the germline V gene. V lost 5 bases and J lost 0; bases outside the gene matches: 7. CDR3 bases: TGTGCCAGCAGTCCGGGACAGTTTCACTCCTACGAGCAGTACTTC. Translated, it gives CASSPGQFHSYEQYF.

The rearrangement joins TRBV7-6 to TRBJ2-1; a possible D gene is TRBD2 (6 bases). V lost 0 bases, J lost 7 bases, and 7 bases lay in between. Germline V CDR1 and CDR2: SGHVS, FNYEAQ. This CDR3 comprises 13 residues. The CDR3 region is CASSLAEGNEQFF. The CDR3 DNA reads TGTGCCAGCAGCTTAGCGGAGGGGAATGAGCAGTTCTTC.

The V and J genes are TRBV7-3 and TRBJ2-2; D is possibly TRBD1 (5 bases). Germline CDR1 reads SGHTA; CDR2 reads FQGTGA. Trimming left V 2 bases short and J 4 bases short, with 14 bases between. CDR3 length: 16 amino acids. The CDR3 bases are TGTGCCAGCAGCTTACTTCCAGGGTCGACCACCGGGGAGCTGTTTTTT. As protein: CASSLLPGSTTGELFF.

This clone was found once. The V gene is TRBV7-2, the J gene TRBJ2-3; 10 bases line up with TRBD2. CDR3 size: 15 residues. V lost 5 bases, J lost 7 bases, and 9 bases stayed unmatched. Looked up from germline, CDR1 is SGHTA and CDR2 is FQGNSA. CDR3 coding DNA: TGTGCCAGCAGCCTTAGCGGGGGGAATTTATATACGCAGTATTTT. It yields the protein CASSLSGGNLYTQYF.

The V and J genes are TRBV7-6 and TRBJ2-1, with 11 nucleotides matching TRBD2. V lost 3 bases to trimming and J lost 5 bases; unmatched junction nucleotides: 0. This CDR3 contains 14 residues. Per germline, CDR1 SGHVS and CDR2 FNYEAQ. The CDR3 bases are TGTGCCAGCAGCTTTAGCGGGGGGGACAATGAGCAGTTCTTC. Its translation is CASSFSGGDNEQFF.

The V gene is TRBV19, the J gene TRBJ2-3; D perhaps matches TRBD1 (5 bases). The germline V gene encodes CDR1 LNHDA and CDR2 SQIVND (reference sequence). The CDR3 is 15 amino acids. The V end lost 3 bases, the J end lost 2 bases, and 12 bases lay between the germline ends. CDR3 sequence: CASSIDQGNTDTQYF. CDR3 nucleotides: TGTGCCAGTAGTATCGATCAGGGAAACACAGATACGCAGTATTTT.

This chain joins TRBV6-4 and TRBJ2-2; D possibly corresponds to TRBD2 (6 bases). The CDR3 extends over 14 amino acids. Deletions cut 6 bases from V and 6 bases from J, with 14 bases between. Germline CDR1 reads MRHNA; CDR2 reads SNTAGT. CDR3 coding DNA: TGTGCCAGCAGGATTAGACTAGACGCCGGGGAGCTGTTTTTT. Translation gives CASRIRLDAGELFF.

The CDR3 coding sequence is TGTGCCAGCACGAAACAGGGGCCCTACAATGAGCAGTTCTTC. Translation gives CASTKQGPYNEQFF. V is TRBV6-5 and J is TRBJ2-1; 7 nucleotides line up with TRBD1. Unmatched junction bases numbered 5, after V lost 7 bases and J lost 2 bases. CDR1 and CDR2 (germline): MNHEY, SVGAGI. This CDR3 region has 14 residues.

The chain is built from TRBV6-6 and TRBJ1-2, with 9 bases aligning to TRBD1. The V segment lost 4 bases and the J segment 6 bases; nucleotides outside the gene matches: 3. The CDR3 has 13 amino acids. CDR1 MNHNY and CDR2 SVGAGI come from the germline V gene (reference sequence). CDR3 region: CASSSGTGNGYTF. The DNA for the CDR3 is TGTGCCAGCAGTTCCGGGACAGGGAATGGCTACACCTTC.

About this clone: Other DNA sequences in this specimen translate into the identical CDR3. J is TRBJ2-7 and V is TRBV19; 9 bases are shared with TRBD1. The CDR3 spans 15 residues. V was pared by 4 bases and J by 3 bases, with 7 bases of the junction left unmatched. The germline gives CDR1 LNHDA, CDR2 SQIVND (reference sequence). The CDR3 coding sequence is TGTGCCAGTAGTACAACCGGGACAGGGAGCTACGAGCAGTACTTC. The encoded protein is CASSTTGTGSYEQYF.

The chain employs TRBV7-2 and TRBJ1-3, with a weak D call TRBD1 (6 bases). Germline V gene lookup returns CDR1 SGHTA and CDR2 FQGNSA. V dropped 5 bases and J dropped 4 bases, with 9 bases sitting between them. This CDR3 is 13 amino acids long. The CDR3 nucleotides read TGTGCCAGCAGCACAGGGTTAGGAAACACCATATATTTT. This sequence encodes CASSTGLGNTIYF.

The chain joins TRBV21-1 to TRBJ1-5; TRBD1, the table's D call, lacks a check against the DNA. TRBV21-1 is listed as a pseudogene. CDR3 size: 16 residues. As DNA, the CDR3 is TGTGCCAGCAGTGACAGGGGGAAAAGGAGCAATCAGCCCCAGCATTTT. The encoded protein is CASSDRGKRSNQPQHF.

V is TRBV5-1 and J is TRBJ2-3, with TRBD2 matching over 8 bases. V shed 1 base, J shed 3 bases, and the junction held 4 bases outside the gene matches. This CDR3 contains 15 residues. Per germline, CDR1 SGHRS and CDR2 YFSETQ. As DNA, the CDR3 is TGCGCCAGCAGCTTGCCCAGCGGGAGTACAGATACGCAGTATTTT. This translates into CASSLPSGSTDTQYF.

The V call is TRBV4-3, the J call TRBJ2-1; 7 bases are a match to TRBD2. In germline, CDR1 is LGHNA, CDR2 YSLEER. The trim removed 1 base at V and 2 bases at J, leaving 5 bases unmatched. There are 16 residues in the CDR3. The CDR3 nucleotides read TGCGCCAGCAGCCAAGCCCCTAGCGGAACCTACAATGAGCAGTTCTTC. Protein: CASSQAPSGTYNEQFF.

The CDR3 loop is CASSVDGLAHYEQYF. CDR3 bases: TGTGCCAGCAGCGTAGATGGACTAGCTCACTACGAGCAGTACTTC. This chain joins TRBV9 and TRBJ2-7; 8 bases map to TRBD2. From germline, CDR1 is SGDLS and CDR2 YYNGEE. J gave up 3 bases and V 0 bases, and 5 bases lay outside the gene matches. CDR3 length: 15 residues.

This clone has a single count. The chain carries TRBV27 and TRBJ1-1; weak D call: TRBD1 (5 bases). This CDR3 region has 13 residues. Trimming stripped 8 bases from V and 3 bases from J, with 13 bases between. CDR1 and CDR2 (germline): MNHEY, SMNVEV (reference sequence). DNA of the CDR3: TGTGCCAGCGCCCCCGGAGGGGACACTGAAGCTTTCTTT. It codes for CASAPGGDTEAFF.

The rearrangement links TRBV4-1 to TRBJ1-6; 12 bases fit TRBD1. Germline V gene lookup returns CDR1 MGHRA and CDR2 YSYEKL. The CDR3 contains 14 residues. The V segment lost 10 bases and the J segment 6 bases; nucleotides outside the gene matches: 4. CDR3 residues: CANSGQGANSPLHF. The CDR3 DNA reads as TGCGCCAACTCGGGACAGGGGGCTAATTCACCCCTCCACTTT.

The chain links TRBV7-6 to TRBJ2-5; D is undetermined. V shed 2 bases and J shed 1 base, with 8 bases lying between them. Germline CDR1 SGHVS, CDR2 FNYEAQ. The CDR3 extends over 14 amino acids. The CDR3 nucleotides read TGTGCCAGCAGCTTATTGGGCAGCCAAGAGACCCAGTACTTC. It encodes CASSLLGSQETQYF. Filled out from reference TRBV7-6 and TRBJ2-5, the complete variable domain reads GAGVSQSPRYKVTKRGQDVALRCDPISGHVSLYWYRQALGQGPEFLTYFNYEAQQDKSGLPNDRFSAERPEGSISTLTIQRTEQRDSAMYRCASSLLGSQETQYFGPGTRLLVL.

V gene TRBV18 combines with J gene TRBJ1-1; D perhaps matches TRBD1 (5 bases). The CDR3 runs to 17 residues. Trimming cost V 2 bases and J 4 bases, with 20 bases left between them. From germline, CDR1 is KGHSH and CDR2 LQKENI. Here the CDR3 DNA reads TGTGCCAGCTCACCAGTCGGGAGGGGCCGGGCGCCCACTGAAGCTTTCTTT. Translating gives CASSPVGRGRAPTEAFF.

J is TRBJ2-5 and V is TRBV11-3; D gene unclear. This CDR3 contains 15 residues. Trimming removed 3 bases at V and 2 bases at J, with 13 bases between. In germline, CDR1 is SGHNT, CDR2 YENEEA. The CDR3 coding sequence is TGTGCCAGCAGCTTGGGCAGAACCGCGCAAGAGACCCAGTACTTC. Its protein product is CASSLGRTAQETQYF.

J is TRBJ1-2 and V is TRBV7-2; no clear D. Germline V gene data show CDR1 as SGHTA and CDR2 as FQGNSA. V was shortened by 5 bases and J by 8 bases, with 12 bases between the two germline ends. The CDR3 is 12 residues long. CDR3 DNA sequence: TGTGCCAGCAGCCGAAACAGCCCAGGCTACACCTTC. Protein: CASSRNSPGYTF.

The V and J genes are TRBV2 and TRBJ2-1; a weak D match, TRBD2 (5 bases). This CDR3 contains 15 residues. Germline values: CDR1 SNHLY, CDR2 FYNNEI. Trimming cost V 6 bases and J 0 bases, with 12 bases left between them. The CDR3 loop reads CASRELGSSYNEQFF. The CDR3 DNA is TGTGCCAGCAGGGAACTGGGGAGCTCCTACAATGAGCAGTTCTTC.

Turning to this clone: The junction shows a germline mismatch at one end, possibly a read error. CDR3 sequence (DNA): TGTGCCAGCAGCTTGGCCACAGGAAAACCTGACATCTTC. Its translation: CASSLATGKPDIF. The chain joins TRBV5-6 to TRBJ1-2; a possible D gene is TRBD1 (5 bases). Germline-derived CDR1 and CDR2 are SGHDT and YYEEEE. This CDR3 has 13 residues.

The DNA for the CDR3 is TGCGCCAGCAGCCAGGGGGACAGATCTAATCAGCCCCAGCATTTT. Its translation is CASSQGDRSNQPQHF. The V call is TRBV4-1, the J call TRBJ1-5, with 7 bases that match TRBD1. Germline CDR1 and CDR2: MGHRA and YSYEKL. The CDR3 is 15 amino acids. J was trimmed by 4 bases and V by 3 bases; bases with no gene match: 6.

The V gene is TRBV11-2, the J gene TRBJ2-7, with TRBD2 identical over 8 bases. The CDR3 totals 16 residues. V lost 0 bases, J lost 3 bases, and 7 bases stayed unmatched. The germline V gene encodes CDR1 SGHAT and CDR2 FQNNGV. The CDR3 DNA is TGTGCCAGCAGCTTAGAGCGGGAGGCCCGTCTCTACGAGCAGTACTTC. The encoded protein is CASSLEREARLYEQYF.

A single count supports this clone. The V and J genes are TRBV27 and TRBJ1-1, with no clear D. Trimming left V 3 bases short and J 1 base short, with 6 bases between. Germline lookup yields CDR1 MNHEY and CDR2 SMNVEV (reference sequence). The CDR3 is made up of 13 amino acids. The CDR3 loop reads CASSFSTNTEAFF. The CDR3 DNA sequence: TGTGCCAGCAGTTTTAGCACGAACACTGAAGCTTTCTTT.

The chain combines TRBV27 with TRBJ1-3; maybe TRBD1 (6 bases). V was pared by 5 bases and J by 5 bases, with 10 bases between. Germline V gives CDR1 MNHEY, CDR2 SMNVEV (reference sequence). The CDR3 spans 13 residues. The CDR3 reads CASSPGQRNTIYF. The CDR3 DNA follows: TGTGCCAGCAGTCCCGGACAGAGAAACACCATATATTTT.

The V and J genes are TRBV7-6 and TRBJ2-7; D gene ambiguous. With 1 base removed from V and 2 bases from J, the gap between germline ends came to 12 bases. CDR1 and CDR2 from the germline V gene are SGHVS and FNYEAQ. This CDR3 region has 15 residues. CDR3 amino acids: CASSLDDGLTYEQYF. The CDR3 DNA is TGTGCCAGCAGCTTAGACGACGGGTTAACCTACGAGCAGTACTTC.

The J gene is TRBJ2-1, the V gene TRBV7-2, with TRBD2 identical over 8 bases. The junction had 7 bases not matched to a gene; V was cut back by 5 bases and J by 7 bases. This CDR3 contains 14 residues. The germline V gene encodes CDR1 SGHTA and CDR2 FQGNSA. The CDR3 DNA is TGTGCCAGCAGCCTATGGACTAGCAGAAATGAGCAGTTCTTC. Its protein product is CASSLWTSRNEQFF.